Sequencing of this TCR beta chain was carried out in a study of neoadjuvant anti-PD-1 for oral cavity cancer. Study background: Patients mostly received three to four biweekly nivolumab doses at 3 mg/kg before surgery.

Most PBMC samples had 480 ng input DNA in six replicates. Sequenced by immunoSEQ multiplex PCR; TCRdb stores in-frame clones only, minus some. The sample comprises about 42,000 clones, 77% of which are singletons, and around 4.9% rests with the top ten. Points on this clone: Antigen specificity is unknown.

Regarding the study as a whole: Only a few patients per response group were TCR-analyzed; validation needed.

Time point defined: after neoadjuvant nivolumab, at surgical resection. The germline CDR1 and CDR2 sequences are MNHEY and SMNVEV (reference sequence). The CDR3 is 16 residues long. The V gene lost 6 bases and the J gene lost 1 base, with 19 bases spanning the gap. The chain joins TRBV27 to TRBJ2-7; weak D call: TRBD2 (5 bases). The sequence was obtained from a person aged 35-79 years with oral cavity squamous cell carcinoma. The sequences come from PBMCs, collected after nivolumab (anti-PD-1) treatment. The CDR3 spells CASSPVPAAGSYEQYF. The DNA of the CDR3 is TGTGCCAGCAGCCCAGTTCCGGCGGCGGGTTCCTACGAGCAGTACTTC.